The sequence of this T cell receptor (beta chain) was determined in a study of immune heterogeneity within non-small cell lung tumors. Study observations and caveats: Alongside site-unique high-frequency clones, identical dominant CDR3 beta clonotypes recurred across tumor sites within a patient.

Comments on this clonotype: Its antigen is as yet unknown.

TCR beta CDR3 was amplified by multiplex PCR, first round around 10 cycles, 32 V and 13 J primers. TCRdb passed the multiplex PCR reads through MiXCR, listing each CDR3 protein once. This table has approximately 31,000 distinct CDR3 sequences, around 30% appearing once. Per sample, 600 ng of bulk tumor genomic DNA was the template used. Several biopsies were collected from each primary tumor during surgery. They were spaced as far apart as possible within the tumor mass. Enrolled individuals presented with untreated, newly diagnosed non-small cell lung cancer and received curative surgery. Patients newly diagnosed with non-small cell lung cancer and having curative-intent surgery served as donors. This CDR3 spans 15 amino acids. The V segment lost 4 bases and the J segment 4 bases; nucleotides outside the gene matches: 6. CDR1 is MNHNS and CDR2 is SASEGT in the germline V gene.

The source material was lung tumor tissue. The chain links TRBV6-1 to TRBJ2-3; 9 nucleotides agree with TRBD1. This sequence was found in a man in his forties with non-small cell lung cancer. CDR3 nucleotides: TGTGCCAGCAGTGGCGGGACAGGGTGGCCAGATACGCAGTATTTT. This sequence encodes CASSGGTGWPDTQYF.